The rows below give T cell receptor beta chains drawn from one sample of a study of T-cell memory formation after mild COVID-19. TCRdb redid the calling of the 5' RACE reads with MiXCR, one entry per CDR3 protein. This table has 95,000 to 110,000 distinct CDR3 sequences, roughly 14% appearing once. The source material was PBMCs or a T cell subset sorted from them (not recorded which). Receptor source: a man younger than 30 who had mild COVID-19 (a few samples of this study predate the infection). Cell type and time point are not known. CDR3s include the opening cysteine and the closing phenylalanine or tryptophan. Each record gives: clone size, D gene, J gene, V gene, CDR3 DNA, CDR3 protein. The D gene is left open where the match is weak. Where a row states a size, it is once, few, many or the class of an expanded clone; other rows omit it.

size: -
D: TRBD1
J: TRBJ1-1
V: TRBV6-2/TRBV6-3
DNA: TGTGCCAGCAGTTACTCCGGGACAGTTGAAGCTTTCTTT
CDR3: CASSYSGTVEAFF

size: few
D: -
J: TRBJ1-2
V: TRBV12-3/TRBV12-4
DNA: TGTGCCAGCAGCCCCGGCAGGGTAGACTATGGCTACACCTTC
CDR3: CASSPGRVDYGYTF

size: few
D: -
J: TRBJ2-7
V: TRBV12-3/TRBV12-4
DNA: TGTGCCAGCAGTTTTCATTCGGGACCCCAGAATTACGAGCAGTACTTC
CDR3: CASSFHSGPQNYEQYF

size: -
D: -
J: TRBJ1-1
V: TRBV4-3
DNA: TGCGCCAGCAGCCAAGATATTCTGGAGGGGTTGAGCACTGAAGCTTTCTTT
CDR3: CASSQDILEGLSTEAFF

size: few
D: -
J: TRBJ1-2
V: TRBV28
DNA: TGTGCCAGCAGTTTATATCTGGAACCGAGGGGCTACACCTTC
CDR3: CASSLYLEPRGYTF

size: -
D: TRBD1
J: TRBJ1-1
V: TRBV5-6
DNA: TGTGCCAGCAGCCCGGAGACAGGGAGGAGGACTGAAGCTTTCTTT
CDR3: CASSPETGRRTEAFF

size: few
D: TRBD1
J: TRBJ2-1
V: TRBV11-2
DNA: TGTGCCAGCAGCTTAGCGGACAGGGGAGTTTGGGGGCAGTTCTTC
CDR3: CASSLADRGVWGQFF

size: -
D: -
J: TRBJ1-1
V: TRBV5-1
DNA: TGCGCCAGCAGCCCCACATACCGGGGGATAGCTAAAAACACTGAAGCTTTCTTT
CDR3: CASSPTYRGIAKNTEAFF

size: -
D: TRBD2
J: TRBJ2-4
V: TRBV12-3/TRBV12-4
DNA: TGTGCCAGCAGTCCGGGGACTAGCGGGGATGACATTCAGTACTTC
CDR3: CASSPGTSGDDIQYF

size: few
D: -
J: TRBJ1-4
V: TRBV29-1
DNA: TGCAGCGTTGAATCAGGGTCGGAACTGTTTTTT
CDR3: CSVESGSELFF

size: few
D: TRBD1
J: TRBJ1-5
V: TRBV6-2/TRBV6-3
DNA: TGTGCCAGCGCCCGGTTGACAGGGGACCAGCATTTT
CDR3: CASARLTGDQHF

size: many
D: TRBD2
J: TRBJ2-3
V: TRBV4-1
DNA: TGCGCCAGCAGCCAAGAGAGATTAGCGGGGGATACGCAGTATTTT
CDR3: CASSQERLAGDTQYF

size: few
D: -
J: TRBJ2-7
V: TRBV12-3/TRBV12-4
DNA: TGTGCCAGCAGCTTGGGAGTGGGGGCCGGCTACGAGCAGTACTTC
CDR3: CASSLGVGAGYEQYF

size: few
D: TRBD1
J: TRBJ2-1
V: TRBV7-9
DNA: TGTGCCAGCAGCTTAGTTTTAGGGGGCGCCGGCAATGAGCAGTTCTTC
CDR3: CASSLVLGGAGNEQFF

size: many
D: -
J: TRBJ2-7
V: TRBV5-1
DNA: TGCGCCAGCAGCGATTATCTCTACAGGGTCGACGAGCAGTACTTC
CDR3: CASSDYLYRVDEQYF

size: -
D: -
J: TRBJ1-1
V: TRBV7-9
DNA: TGTGCCAGCAGCTCCCGACCGAGGCCAGGTGAAGCTTTCTTT
CDR3: CASSSRPRPGEAFF

size: -
D: -
J: TRBJ2-3
V: TRBV7-7
DNA: TGTGCCAGCAGCCCACGACTCGCTCCGGGCACAGATACGCAGTATTTT
CDR3: CASSPRLAPGTDTQYF

size: many
D: TRBD1
J: TRBJ2-5
V: TRBV7-8
DNA: TGTGCCAGCAGCACCAACACAGGGGGCCGGGAGACCCAGTACTTC
CDR3: CASSTNTGGRETQYF

size: few
D: TRBD2
J: TRBJ2-5
V: TRBV7-9
DNA: TGTGCCAGCAGCCCAACTAGCGGGGGGTCCCAAGAGACCCAGTACTTC
CDR3: CASSPTSGGSQETQYF

size: -
D: -
J: TRBJ2-3
V: TRBV11-3
DNA: TGTGCCAGCAGCGGGGCTGGGGACGATTCCCTGGATACGCAGTATTTT
CDR3: CASSGAGDDSLDTQYF

size: -
D: -
J: TRBJ1-5
V: TRBV5-1
DNA: TGCGCCAGCAGCAACGGGACCGGTAGCAATCAGCCCCAGCATTTT
CDR3: CASSNGTGSNQPQHF

size: few
D: TRBD1
J: TRBJ2-2
V: TRBV4-1
DNA: TGCGCCAGCAGCGCACAGACAGGGGTTCTGACCGGGGAGCTGTTTTTT
CDR3: CASSAQTGVLTGELFF

size: few
D: TRBD1
J: TRBJ1-6
V: TRBV12-3/TRBV12-4
DNA: TGTGCCAGCCGACAGGGAAGCTCCTATAATTCACCCCTCCACTTT
CDR3: CASRQGSSYNSPLHF

size: few
D: -
J: TRBJ2-3
V: TRBV10-3
DNA: TGTGCCATCAGGGGGGAAGGGCAGAGCACAGATACGCAGTATTTT
CDR3: CAIRGEGQSTDTQYF

size: -
D: -
J: TRBJ2-5
V: TRBV7-9
DNA: TGTGCCAGCAGCTTGGGGGGGCAGGAGACCCAGTACTTC
CDR3: CASSLGGQETQYF

size: -
D: TRBD1
J: TRBJ2-5
V: TRBV24-1
DNA: TGTGCCACCAGTGATTGGCCCGGGACAGATTCGGGGGAGACCCAGTACTTC
CDR3: CATSDWPGTDSGETQYF